Below are 8 T cell receptor beta chains sequenced from a single sample in a study of CD8+CD57+ T cells in acquired aplastic anemia. Genomic DNA, serving as template, underwent TCR beta VDJ and CDR3 profiling. TCRdb analysed the reads with MiXCR anew, one entry per CDR3 protein. Among a few hundred thousand distinct CDR3 sequences listed, roughly 50% were seen once. Patients chosen for sequencing had shown CD8+CD57+ cell expansion by flow cytometry. Sequencing input: sorted CD4+, CD8+, or CD8+CD57+ T cells (not recorded which) from PBMCs. The source is a human donor with aplastic anemia.

This clonotype was detected ten times or more. This rearrangement joins TRBV6-5 to TRBJ2-7; D call uncertain. The germline V gene has CDR1 MNHEY and CDR2 SVGAGI. The CDR3 spans 14 residues. V gave up 7 bases and J gave up 3 bases, with 16 bases separating them. The CDR3 spells CASNPIMDGYEQYF. CDR3 bases: TGTGCCAGCAATCCCATTATGGATGGCTACGAGCAGTACTTC.

This clonotype was found many times. The chain joins TRBV11-2 to TRBJ2-1, with 9 bases identical to TRBD2. There are 15 residues in the CDR3. In germline, CDR1 is SGHAT, CDR2 FQNNGV. V lost 5 bases, J lost 4 bases, and 6 bases stayed unmatched. CDR3 DNA: TGTGCCAGCAGCGAAGTTAGCGGGGGTTACAATGAGCAGTTCTTC. It codes for CASSEVSGGYNEQFF.

The chain joins TRBV2 to TRBJ1-5; D unresolved. Trimming pared 6 bases from V and 2 bases from J, leaving 14 bases between. CDR3 length: 15 amino acids. Germline V gives CDR1 SNHLY, CDR2 FYNNEI. The CDR3 region is CASSLTLTGNQPQHF. The CDR3 nucleotides read TGTGCCAGCAGCCTGACCCTAACGGGCAATCAGCCCCAGCATTTT.

This clonotype was counted ten times or more. The germline gene is not matched at one end of the junction; a read error may be the cause. The chain employs TRBV3-1 and TRBJ1-6; D remains ambiguous. The CDR3 consists of 11 residues. The germline V gene has CDR1 LGHDT and CDR2 YNNKEL (reference sequence). CDR3 DNA sequence: TGTGCCAGCACCCAACTGGGTCCCCTCCACTTT. Translation gives CASTQLGPLHF.

The J gene is TRBJ1-3, the V gene TRBV7-9; a weak D match, TRBD1 (5 bases). Trimming removed 5 bases at V and 3 bases at J, with 14 bases between. The V gene's germline CDR1 is SEHNR and CDR2 FQNEAQ (reference sequence). The CDR3 has 15 amino acids. Here the CDR3 DNA reads TGTGCCAGCAGCACCCAGGGCCGATTTGGAAACACCATATATTTT. This translates into CASSTQGRFGNTIYF.

This chain joins TRBV14 and TRBJ2-1, with D unresolved. Germline V lookup: CDR1 SGHDN, CDR2 FVKESK. V lost 3 bases and J 3 bases, leaving 3 bases between the germline ends. CDR3 size: 12 residues. The CDR3 region is CASSHGYNEQFF. The CDR3 bases are TGTGCCAGCAGCCACGGCTACAATGAGCAGTTCTTC.

J is TRBJ2-2 and V is TRBV7-2; maybe TRBD2 (6 bases). The germline V gene has CDR1 SGHTA and CDR2 FQGNSA. This CDR3 region has 16 residues. Between the trimmed V and J ends, which lost 1 base and 4 bases, there was a span of 13 bases. Written as DNA, the CDR3 is TGTGCCAGCAGCTTAGGAAGCGGGTTATTCACCGGGGAGCTGTTTTTT. Its translation: CASSLGSGLFTGELFF.

This clonotype showed up many times. V gene TRBV7-8 combines with J gene TRBJ1-2; possible D gene TRBD1, 5 bases. This CDR3 region has 15 residues. In germline, CDR1 is SGHVS, CDR2 FQNEAQ. With 3 bases removed from V and 2 bases from J, the gap between germline ends came to 13 bases. The CDR3 bases are TGTGCCAGCAGCTTTGGGGGACTGGCGAACTATGGCTACACCTTC. This encodes CASSFGGLANYGYTF.